The 5 T cell receptor beta chains reported below all come from one sample, sequenced in a study of control samples from healthy donors and cancer patients. TCRdb's table, derived via immunoSEQ multiplex PCR, lists solely in-frame clones and lacks some. The sample includes roughly 160,000 clones, 96% of them seen just once. Specimen: blood. These receptors came from a woman aged 25 to 39 in good health.

The gene calls are TRBV18 and TRBJ1-2; no definite D call. The germline gives CDR1 KGHSH, CDR2 LQKENI. This CDR3 comprises 16 residues. Deletions cut 1 base from V and 4 bases from J, with 16 bases between. In nucleotides, the CDR3 is TGTGCCAGCTCACCACTTCCCCCTTTACGGGGCTATGGCTACACCTTC. This gives the protein CASSPLPPLRGYGYTF.

The chain links TRBV10-3 to TRBJ2-7; 10 nucleotides line up with TRBD2. Germline CDR1 and CDR2: ENHRY and SYGVKD. J lost 6 bases, V lost 6 bases, and 17 bases had no gene match. The CDR3 contains 17 residues. CDR3 amino acids: CAISDTDRLAGHAEQYF. CDR3 DNA sequence: TGTGCCATCAGCGACACCGATCGACTAGCGGGCCACGCCGAGCAGTACTTC.

The chain links TRBV5-1 to TRBJ1-2; 7 bases map to TRBD1. J was trimmed by 2 bases and V by 0 bases; bases with no gene match: 4. CDR1 is SGHRS and CDR2 is YFSETQ in the germline V gene. The CDR3 extends over 15 amino acids. Here the CDR3 DNA reads TGCGCCAGCAGCTTGGCCTTAGGGGGCAACTATGGCTACACCTTC. This codes for CASSLALGGNYGYTF.

Of note for this clone: At the DNA level, this CDR3 is encoded by other sequences in the same sample as well. The chain employs TRBV6-6 and TRBJ1-1; D is unclear. Germline assignment: CDR1 MNHNY and CDR2 SVGAGI (reference sequence). The CDR3 totals 12 residues. V was trimmed by 0 bases and J by 3 bases, leaving 2 bases between them. CDR3 in DNA: TGTGCCAGCAGTTACTCGGACACTGAAGCTTTCTTT. It encodes CASSYSDTEAFF.

The J gene is TRBJ2-1, the V gene TRBV28; D possibly uses TRBD1 or TRBD2 (5 bases each). The V end lost 3 bases, the J end lost 1 base, and 16 bases lay between the germline ends. The germline CDR1 and CDR2 sequences are MDHEN and SYDVKM. CDR3 length: 17 residues. The CDR3: CASSLVLLGESYNEQFF. CDR3 nucleotides: TGTGCCAGCAGTTTGGTTCTTTTGGGGGAGTCCTACAATGAGCAGTTCTTC. Combining the CDR3 with reference TRBV28 and TRBJ2-1 gives the whole variable domain DVKVTQSSRYLVKRTGEKVFLECVQDMDHENMFWYRQDPGLGLRLIYFSYDVKMKEKGDIPEGYSVSREKKERFSLILESASTNQTSMYLCASSLVLLGESYNEQFFGPGTRLTVL.